These 6 T cell receptor beta chains were sequenced from one sample in a study of blood T cell repertoires in COVID-19 (TCRdb year 2020). Libraries were made using the immunoSEQ multiplex PCR assay. The clones in this table, taken by TCRdb from immuneACCESS, are in-frame only. Not every clone is retained; where verified, under half of the shortfall comes from an unresolved V gene, and the cause of the rest is unknown. Across this sample there are 80,000 to 100,000 clones, with 65% to 85% seen only once. Nearly 4.5% of the sample comes from the top ten. Sequencing input: peripheral blood. All receptors derive from a man between 60 and 70 years old with acute or convalescent COVID-19.

This chain uses TRBV14 with TRBJ2-7, with 9 bases aligning to TRBD1. V dropped 1 base and J dropped 4; count of bases not matched to a gene: 14. Germline CDR1 and CDR2: SGHDN and FVKESK. This CDR3 comprises 18 residues. This CDR3 is CASSQASGQGTRIYEQYF. For the CDR3, the DNA is TGTGCCAGCAGCCAAGCATCGGGACAGGGAACAAGGATTTACGAGCAGTACTTC.

The chain carries TRBV28 and TRBJ2-7; no reliable D call. The CDR3 loop spans 14 amino acids. Trimming stripped 3 bases from V and 4 bases from J, with 13 bases between. Looked up from germline, CDR1 is MDHEN and CDR2 is SYDVKM. CDR3 residues: CASSFRGPLYEQYF. Written as DNA, the CDR3 is TGTGCCAGCAGTTTCCGTGGGCCTTTATACGAGCAGTACTTC. Full variable domain (remainder filled in from reference TRBV28 and TRBJ2-7): DVKVTQSSRYLVKRTGEKVFLECVQDMDHENMFWYRQDPGLGLRLIYFSYDVKMKEKGDIPEGYSVSREKKERFSLILESASTNQTSMYLCASSFRGPLYEQYFGPGTRLTVT.

CDR3 coding DNA: TGTGCCAGCAGCGTTGGACAGGGGAAGGAGACCCAGTACTTC. This translates into CASSVGQGKETQYF. The rearrangement joins TRBV9 to TRBJ2-5; 9 positions match TRBD1. Trimming cost V 2 bases and J 5 bases; bases outside gene matches: 4. The CDR3 spans 14 residues. The germline V gene has CDR1 SGDLS and CDR2 YYNGEE.

The chain carries TRBV6-6 and TRBJ1-3, with a weak D call TRBD1 (6 bases). V was trimmed by 4 bases and J by 4 bases, leaving 11 bases between them. The germline gives CDR1 MNHNY, CDR2 SVGAGI (reference sequence). This CDR3 spans 14 amino acids. This chain's CDR3 is CASSLGGSGNTIYF. The CDR3 DNA reads TGTGCCAGCAGTTTAGGGGGATCGGGAAACACCATATATTTT.

The V gene is TRBV5-1, the J gene TRBJ2-7; 15 bases fit TRBD2. Trimming removed 0 bases from V and 2 bases from J; junction bases left unmatched: 3. In germline, CDR1 is SGHRS, CDR2 YFSETQ. The CDR3 is 17 amino acids. For the CDR3, the DNA is TGCGCCAGCAGCTTGGGGACTAGCGGGAGGGCCGCCTACGAGCAGTACTTC. Its protein is CASSLGTSGRAAYEQYF.

This clone appeared a few times. This rearrangement joins TRBV11-2 to TRBJ2-7; no firm D call. CDR1 and CDR2 from the germline V gene are SGHAT and FQNNGV. Deletions cut 1 base from V and 7 bases from J, with 5 bases between. The CDR3 totals 11 residues. The CDR3 here is CASSLGLEQYF. The CDR3 DNA reads TGTGCCAGCAGCTTAGGTCTGGAGCAGTACTTC.